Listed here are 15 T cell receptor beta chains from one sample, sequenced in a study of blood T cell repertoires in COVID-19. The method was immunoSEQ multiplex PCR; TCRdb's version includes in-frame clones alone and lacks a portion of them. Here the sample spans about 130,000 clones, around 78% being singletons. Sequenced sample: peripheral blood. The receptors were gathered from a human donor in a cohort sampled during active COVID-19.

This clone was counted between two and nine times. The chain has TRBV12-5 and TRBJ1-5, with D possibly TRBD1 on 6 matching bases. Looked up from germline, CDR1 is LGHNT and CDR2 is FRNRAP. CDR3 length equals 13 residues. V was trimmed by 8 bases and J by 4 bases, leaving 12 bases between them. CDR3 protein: CASPGQMNQPQHF. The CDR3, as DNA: TGTGCTAGTCCCGGACAGATGAATCAGCCCCAGCATTTT.

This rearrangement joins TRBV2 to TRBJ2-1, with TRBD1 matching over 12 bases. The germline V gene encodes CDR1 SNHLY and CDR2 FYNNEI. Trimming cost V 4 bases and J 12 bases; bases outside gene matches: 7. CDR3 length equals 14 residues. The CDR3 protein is CASSAGTGGLGQFF. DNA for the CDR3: TGTGCCAGCAGTGCCGGGACAGGGGGCCTCGGGCAGTTCTTC. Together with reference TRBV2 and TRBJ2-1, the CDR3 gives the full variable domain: EPEVTQTPSHQVTQMGQEVILRCVPISNHLYFYWYRQILGQKVEFLVSFYNNEISEKSEIFDDQFSVERPDGSNFTLKIRSTKLEDSAMYFCASSAGTGGLGQFFGPGTRLTVL.

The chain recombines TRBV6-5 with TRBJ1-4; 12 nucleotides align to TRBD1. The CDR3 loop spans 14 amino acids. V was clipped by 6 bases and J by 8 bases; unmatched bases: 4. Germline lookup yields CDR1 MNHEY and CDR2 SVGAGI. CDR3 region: CASSRGQGAEKLFF. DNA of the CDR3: TGTGCCAGCAGCCGGGGACAGGGGGCAGAAAAACTGTTTTTT.

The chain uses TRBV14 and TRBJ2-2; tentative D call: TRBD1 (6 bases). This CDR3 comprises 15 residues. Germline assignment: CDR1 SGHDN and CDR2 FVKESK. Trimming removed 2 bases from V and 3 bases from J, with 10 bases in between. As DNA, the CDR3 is TGTGCCAGCAGCCAACAGAAGGGGGACACCGGGGAGCTGTTTTTT. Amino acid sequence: CASSQQKGDTGELFF.

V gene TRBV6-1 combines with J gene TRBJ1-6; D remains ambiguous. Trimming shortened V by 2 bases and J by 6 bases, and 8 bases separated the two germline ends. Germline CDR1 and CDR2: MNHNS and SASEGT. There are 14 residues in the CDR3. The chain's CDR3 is CASSEIGVNSPLHF. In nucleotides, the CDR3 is TGTGCCAGCAGTGAAATCGGTGTTAATTCACCCCTCCACTTT.

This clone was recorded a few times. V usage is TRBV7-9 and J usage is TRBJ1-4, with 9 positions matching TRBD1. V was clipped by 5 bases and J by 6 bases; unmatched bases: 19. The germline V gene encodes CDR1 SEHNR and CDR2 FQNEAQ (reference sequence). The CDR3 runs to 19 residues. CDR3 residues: CASSASGTGHFGWDEKLFF. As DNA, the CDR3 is TGTGCCAGCAGCGCTTCCGGGACAGGGCATTTTGGTTGGGATGAAAAACTGTTTTTT.

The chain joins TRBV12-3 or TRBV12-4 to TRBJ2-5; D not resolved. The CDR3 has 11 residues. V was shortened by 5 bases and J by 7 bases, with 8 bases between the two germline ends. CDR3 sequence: CASSRSGTQYF. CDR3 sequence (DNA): TGTGCCAGCAGTCGGAGTGGGACCCAGTACTTC.

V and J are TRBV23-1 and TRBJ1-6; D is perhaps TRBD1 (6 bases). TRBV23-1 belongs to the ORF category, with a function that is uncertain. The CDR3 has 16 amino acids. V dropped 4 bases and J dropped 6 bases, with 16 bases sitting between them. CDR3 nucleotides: TGCGCCAGCAGTCCCGGACAGCCTGGAGCTAATTCACCCCTCCACTTT. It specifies CASSPGQPGANSPLHF.

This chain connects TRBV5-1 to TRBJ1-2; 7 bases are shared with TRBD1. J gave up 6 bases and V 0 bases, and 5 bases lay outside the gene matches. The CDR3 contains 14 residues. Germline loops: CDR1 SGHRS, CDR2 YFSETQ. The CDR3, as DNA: TGCGCCAGCAGCTTGGAGACAGGGCGGAATGGCTACACCTTC. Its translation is CASSLETGRNGYTF.

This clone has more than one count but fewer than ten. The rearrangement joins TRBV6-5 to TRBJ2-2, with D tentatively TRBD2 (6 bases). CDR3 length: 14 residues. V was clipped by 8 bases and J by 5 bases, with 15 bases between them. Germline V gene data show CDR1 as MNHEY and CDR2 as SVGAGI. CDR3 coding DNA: TGTGCCAGCCTACTAGCAGGTCGTACCGGGGAGCTGTTTTTT. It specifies CASLLAGRTGELFF.

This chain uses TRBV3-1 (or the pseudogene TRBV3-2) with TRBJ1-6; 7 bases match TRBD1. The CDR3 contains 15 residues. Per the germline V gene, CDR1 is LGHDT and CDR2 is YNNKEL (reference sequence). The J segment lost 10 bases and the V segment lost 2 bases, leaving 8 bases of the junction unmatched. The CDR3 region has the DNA TGTGCCAGCAGCCAAACCAAGGGGGCAGGCTCACCCCTCCACTTT. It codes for CASSQTKGAGSPLHF.

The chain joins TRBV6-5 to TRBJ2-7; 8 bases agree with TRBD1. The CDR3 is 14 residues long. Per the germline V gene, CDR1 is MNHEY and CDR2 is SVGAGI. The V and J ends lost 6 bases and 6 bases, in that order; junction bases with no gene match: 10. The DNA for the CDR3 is TGTGCCAGCAGACGAGACAGGGGTAAAGGCGAGCAGTACTTC. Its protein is CASRRDRGKGEQYF.

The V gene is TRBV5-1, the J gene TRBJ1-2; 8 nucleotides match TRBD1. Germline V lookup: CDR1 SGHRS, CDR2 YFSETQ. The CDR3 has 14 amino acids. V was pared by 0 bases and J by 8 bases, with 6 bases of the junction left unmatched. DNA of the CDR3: TGCGCCAGCAGCTTGGACAGGGGGACTAACGGCTACACCTTC. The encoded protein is CASSLDRGTNGYTF.

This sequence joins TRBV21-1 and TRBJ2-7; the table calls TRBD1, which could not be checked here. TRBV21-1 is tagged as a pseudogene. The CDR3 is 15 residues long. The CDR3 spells CASSKRGRPSYEQYF. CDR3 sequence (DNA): TGTGCCAGTAGCAAAAGGGGCAGGCCGTCCTACGAGCAGTACTTC.

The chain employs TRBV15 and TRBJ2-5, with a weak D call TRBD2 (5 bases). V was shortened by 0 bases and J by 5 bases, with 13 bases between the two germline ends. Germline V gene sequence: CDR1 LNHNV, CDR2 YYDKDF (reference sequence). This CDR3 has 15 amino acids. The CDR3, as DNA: TGTGCCACCAGCAGAGAAGGAGCGGACGTGGAGACCCAGTACTTC. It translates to CATSREGADVETQYF.